A single sample gave rise to the 16 T cell receptor beta chains below, sequenced in a study of CXCR3-negative and CXCR3-positive naive CD8 T cells. Study results and caveats: CXCR3-positive naive cells had more hydrophobic TRB CDR3s than CXCR3-negative naive cells.

These receptors lack a known antigen. All TRB cDNA libraries came from 5' RACE performed with UMI labels. Reanalyzing the 5' RACE reads, TCRdb keeps one entry per CDR3 protein, without DNA. This sample contains 2,500 to 3,000 distinct CDR3 sequences. Sequenced input: naive CXCR3+ CD8+ T cells from blood. Subset in this sample: CD45RO-CCR7+CD27+CD95- naive CD8+ T cells expressing CXCR3 (TNR3+). All receptors derive from a human donor in good health. Some clones in this sample may be carry-over from other donors' samples.

Considering frequency, this clonotype is medium-sized. This rearrangement joins TRBV18 to TRBJ1-5. CDR1 KGHSH and CDR2 LQKENI come from the germline V gene. The length of the CDR3 is 15 residues. The chain's CDR3 is CASSSNVISNQPQHF.

This clonotype counts as medium-sized by frequency. The V gene is TRBV20-1, the J gene TRBJ1-5; TCRdb's D gene call, TRBD1, goes unchecked for lack of DNA. Germline CDR1 reads DFQATT; CDR2 reads SNEGSKA (reference sequence). The CDR3 contains 14 residues. The CDR3 sequence: CSATGTDPIQPQHF.

By frequency, this clonotype registers medium-sized. The chain employs TRBV7-2 and TRBJ2-2. CDR3 length equals 14 residues. Germline V CDR1 and CDR2: SGHTA, FQGNSA. CDR3 in amino acids: CASTSSGNTGELFF.

J is TRBJ2-1 and V is TRBV20-1; TCRdb calls TRBD2, which cannot be checked without DNA. CDR3 length: 18 amino acids. Germline CDR1 and CDR2: DFQATT and SNEGSKA (reference sequence). CDR3 in amino acids: CSARDYALAGEAYNEQFF.

Frequency places this clonotype as medium-sized. The CDR3 loop reads CASSRGTAYGYTF. This sequence joins TRBV4-1 and TRBJ1-2; TCRdb designates TRBD1, a call that cannot be tested without DNA. The CDR3 is made up of 13 amino acids. Germline V gene data show CDR1 as MGHRA and CDR2 as YSYEKL.

Frequency places this clonotype as medium-sized. CDR3: CSARTELDQETQYF. The chain uses TRBV20-1 and TRBJ2-5; TCRdb picks TRBD2, but there is no DNA to check that call. Germline CDR1 DFQATT, CDR2 SNEGSKA (reference sequence). This CDR3 comprises 14 residues.

This clonotype is identified as medium-sized from frequency. This chain uses TRBV7-8 with TRBJ1-2; TCRdb designates TRBD1, a call that cannot be tested without DNA. The length of the CDR3 is 14 residues. Germline CDR1 and CDR2: SGHVS and FQNEAQ. CDR3: CASRILRGDYGYTF.

Its frequency marks this clonotype as medium-sized. The V gene is TRBV4-1, the J gene TRBJ1-5. Germline loops: CDR1 MGHRA, CDR2 YSYEKL. The CDR3 is 16 residues long. CDR3: CASSQDDVNSNQPQHF.

This clonotype is labeled medium-sized based on frequency. The V gene is TRBV14, the J gene TRBJ2-1; checking the TCRdb D call of TRBD2 is not possible without DNA. CDR3 length: 15 amino acids. Germline V gene sequence: CDR1 SGHDN, CDR2 FVKESK. The CDR3 protein is CASSQLAGAYNEQFF.

The chain has TRBV21-1 and TRBJ1-3; absent DNA, TCRdb's TRBD1 call cannot be checked. TRBV21-1 is given as a pseudogene. The CDR3 consists of 14 residues. The CDR3 protein is CAIGQGARGNTIYF.

This clonotype shows up as medium-sized by frequency. The chain uses TRBV29-1 and TRBJ1-1; TCRdb lists TRBD1, though no DNA is available to test this call. The CDR3 loop spans 13 amino acids. CDR1 is SQVTM and CDR2 is ANQGSEA in the germline V gene. CDR3 sequence: CSVTGGRNTEAFF.

The chain combines TRBV4-3 with TRBJ2-5; the D call of TRBD2 rests on TCRdb alone, since no DNA is present to check it. This CDR3 has 19 amino acids. Germline CDR1 LGHNA, CDR2 YSLEER. Here the CDR3 reads CASSQEVGLAGGLTETQYF.

This clonotype is identified as large from frequency. CDR3 sequence: CATSRPLALDNRFTDTQYF. The chain couples TRBV15 to TRBJ2-3; TCRdb returns TRBD1, unconfirmable since there is no DNA. Germline V gene lookup returns CDR1 LNHNV and CDR2 YYDKDF (reference sequence). The CDR3 spans 19 residues.

By frequency, this clonotype registers medium-sized. The chain recombines TRBV7-9 with TRBJ2-7; TCRdb's D gene call, TRBD2, goes unchecked for lack of DNA. This CDR3 has 16 amino acids. CDR1 is SEHNR and CDR2 is FQNEAQ in the germline V gene (reference sequence). CDR3 sequence reads: CASSLVERGISGEQYF.

This rearrangement joins TRBV14 to TRBJ2-3. The CDR3 runs to 15 residues. Germline loops: CDR1 SGHDN, CDR2 FVKESK. CDR3 amino acids: CASSQGGTSTDTQYF.

This clonotype is large by frequency. The chain uses TRBV28 and TRBJ1-6; TCRdb designates TRBD1, a call that cannot be tested without DNA. There are 16 residues in the CDR3. Per germline, CDR1 MDHEN and CDR2 SYDVKM. The CDR3 reads CASSYDGTAHNSPLHF.